A single sample gave rise to the 28 T cell receptor beta chains below, sequenced in a study of blood T cell repertoires in COVID-19. Assay: immunoSEQ multiplex PCR; the TCRdb copy retains only in-frame clones and omits some. The sample carries over 350,000 clones, 85% to 90% recorded once. The sample was PBMCs or T cells enriched from blood (not recorded which). All receptors derive from a woman in her fifties or sixties who had recovered from COVID-19.

J is TRBJ2-1 and V is TRBV4-2; the match to TRBD2 covers 8 bases. The ends lost 0 bases at V and 8 bases at J; junction bases unmatched: 9. Germline V gives CDR1 LGHNA, CDR2 YNFKEQ. This CDR3 is 16 amino acids long. In DNA, the CDR3 is TGTGCCAGCAGCCAAGACTTGAGGACTAGCAATGATGAGCAGTTCTTC. Translation: CASSQDLRTSNDEQFF.

As concerns this clone: The same CDR3 can be traced to other DNA sequences in this sample. This rearrangement joins TRBV12-3 or TRBV12-4 to TRBJ1-1, with D possibly being TRBD1 (5 bases). CDR3 size: 13 residues. The V end was cut by 3 bases, the J end by 1 base, with 6 bases between. The CDR3 region is CASSLGQNTEAFF. CDR3 DNA sequence: TGTGCCAGCAGTTTGGGGCAGAACACTGAAGCTTTCTTT.

This chain links TRBV27 with TRBJ1-1; D gene ambiguous. The CDR3 is made up of 13 amino acids. Germline V lookup: CDR1 MNHEY, CDR2 SMNVEV (reference sequence). Trimming shortened V by 9 bases and J by 0 bases, and 11 bases separated the two germline ends. The CDR3 sequence is CASHTNLNTEAFF. Written as DNA, the CDR3 is TGTGCCAGTCACACCAACCTGAACACTGAAGCTTTCTTT.

This rearrangement joins TRBV6-5 to TRBJ2-7; 8 positions agree with TRBD1. This CDR3 region has 14 residues. V trimming: 8 bases; J trimming: 6 bases; junction bases outside the gene matches: 12. Germline V lookup: CDR1 MNHEY, CDR2 SVGAGI. The CDR3 bases are TGTGCCAGCCAAGAAGGACAGGGAGTCGCCGAGCAGTACTTC. It translates to CASQEGQGVAEQYF.

The chain has TRBV5-1 and TRBJ1-2; D unclear. Germline V gene sequence: CDR1 SGHRS, CDR2 YFSETQ. Trimming shortened V by 2 bases and J by 7 bases, and 6 bases separated the two germline ends. The CDR3 loop spans 11 amino acids. The CDR3 region is CASSFLPGYTF. CDR3 nucleotides: TGCGCCAGCAGCTTCCTCCCTGGCTACACCTTC. Full variable domain (remainder filled in from reference TRBV5-1 and TRBJ1-2): KAGVTQTPRYLIKTRGQQVTLSCSPISGHRSVSWYQQTPGQGLQFLFEYFSETQRNKGNFPGRFSGRQFSNSRSEMNVSTLELGDSALYLCASSFLPGYTFGSGTRLTVV.

The gene calls are TRBV9 and TRBJ1-1; the D is unclear. Trimming removed 4 bases from V and 3 bases from J, with 7 bases in between. The CDR3 length is 12 residues. Germline loops: CDR1 SGDLS, CDR2 YYNGEE. The DNA for the CDR3 is TGTGCCAGCAGCCGACGGGACACTGAAGCTTTCTTT. Its protein is CASSRRDTEAFF.

The V and J genes are TRBV11-2 and TRBJ1-3; unclear D gene. V was pared by 0 bases and J by 0 bases, with 15 bases between. The CDR3 length is 18 residues. In germline, CDR1 is SGHAT, CDR2 FQNNGV. This CDR3 reads CASSLDNLGGSSGNTIYF. The CDR3 nucleotides are TGTGCCAGCAGCTTAGACAACCTTGGAGGGAGCTCTGGAAACACCATATATTTT. Filled out from reference TRBV11-2 and TRBJ1-3, the complete variable domain reads EAGVAQSPRYKIIEKRQSVAFWCNPISGHATLYWYQQILGQGPKLLIQFQNNGVVDDSQLPKDRFSAERLKGVDSTLKIQPAKLEDSAVYLCASSLDNLGGSSGNTIYFGEGSWLTVV.

The chain couples TRBV15 to TRBJ2-3, with 11 nucleotides matching TRBD2. Losses at the gene ends were 1 base for V and 6 bases for J; bases not matched to a gene: 6. This CDR3 is 16 amino acids long. CDR1 is LNHNV, CDR2 YYDKDF, per germline (reference sequence). The CDR3 sequence is CATSRGPSGGLDTQYF. The CDR3 DNA reads as TGTGCCACCAGCAGAGGCCCTAGCGGGGGGTTGGATACGCAGTATTTT.

The V gene is TRBV27, the J gene TRBJ2-1, with 9 bases identical to TRBD2. The J segment lost 4 bases and the V segment lost 8 bases, leaving 6 bases of the junction unmatched. Germline CDR1 reads MNHEY; CDR2 reads SMNVEV (reference sequence). This CDR3 has 14 amino acids. CDR3 nucleotides: TGTGCCAGCCTGCGCGGGGGGGAATACAATGAGCAGTTCTTC. This sequence encodes CASLRGGEYNEQFF.

This clone was seen a single time. This sequence joins TRBV30 and TRBJ2-2, with D hard to call. Germline loops: CDR1 GTSNPN, CDR2 SVGIG (reference sequence). The CDR3 length is 13 residues. Trimming removed 0 bases from V and 7 bases from J, with 9 bases in between. CDR3 loop: CAWSVRVNGELFF. The CDR3 DNA reads TGTGCCTGGAGTGTACGCGTGAACGGGGAGCTGTTTTTT.

The rearrangement joins TRBV7-8 to TRBJ2-2; the match to TRBD2 covers 11 bases. The CDR3 runs to 15 residues. CDR1 is SGHVS, CDR2 FQNEAQ, per germline. The V gene end was trimmed by 5 bases and the J gene end by 4 bases; junction bases not matched to a gene: 3. The CDR3 region has the DNA TGTGCCAGCAGCAGTAGCGGGGGGGCCACCGGGGAGCTGTTTTTT. Its protein is CASSSSGGATGELFF.

This clone was seen a single time. The V gene is TRBV18, the J gene TRBJ2-7, with 7 bases that match TRBD1. V lost 4 bases and J lost 0; bases outside the gene matches: 6. The CDR3 contains 15 residues. Germline V gene data show CDR1 as KGHSH and CDR2 as LQKENI. The CDR3 sequence: CASSRGTDRSYEQYF. The CDR3 DNA follows: TGTGCCAGCTCACGGGGGACAGATCGCTCCTACGAGCAGTACTTC.

The genes are TRBV6-6 and TRBJ2-3; D is perhaps TRBD1 (6 bases). V was cut by 5 bases and J by 2 bases, with 14 bases left in between. CDR1 and CDR2 (germline): MNHNY, SVGAGI (reference sequence). The length of the CDR3 is 15 residues. Written as DNA, the CDR3 is TGTGCCAGCAGTATCCGGGACACGGACACAGATACGCAGTATTTT. Protein: CASSIRDTDTDTQYF.

This clone is a singleton in its sample. V and J are TRBV14 and TRBJ2-1; 9 bases align to TRBD2. CDR3 length: 16 residues. Germline CDR1 is SGHDN and CDR2 is FVKESK. The V segment lost 5 bases and the J segment 4 bases; nucleotides outside the gene matches: 9. The CDR3 DNA is TGTGCCAGCAGCGAAGGGGCCAGCGGGGGGTACAATGAGCAGTTCTTC. It codes for CASSEGASGGYNEQFF.

The chain combines TRBV9 with TRBJ1-4; no clear D. V was trimmed by 0 bases and J by 7 bases, leaving 4 bases between them. The CDR3 runs to 12 residues. Germline CDR1 reads SGDLS; CDR2 reads YYNGEE. The CDR3 coding sequence is TGTGCCAGCAGCGTAGACGGTGAAAAACTGTTTTTT. It is translated as CASSVDGEKLFF.

This sequence joins TRBV7-2 and TRBJ1-5; 7 bases agree with TRBD1. With 5 bases clipped from V and 5 bases from J, the junction kept 18 bases outside the gene matches. The germline CDR1 and CDR2 sequences are SGHTA and FQGNSA. CDR3 length: 18 amino acids. The CDR3 nucleotides are TGTGCCAGCAGCCCCACCGGGACAGTGGAACTATTGGATCAGCCCCAGCATTTT. It specifies CASSPTGTVELLDQPQHF.

The chain employs TRBV20-1 and TRBJ2-4; D is unresolved. The CDR3 runs 15 residues. V was trimmed by 3 bases and J by 0 bases, leaving 12 bases between them. Per the germline V gene, CDR1 is DFQATT and CDR2 is SNEGSKA (reference sequence). CDR3 amino acids: CSASIGELAKNIQYF. In DNA, the CDR3 is TGCAGTGCTAGTATAGGAGAACTAGCCAAAAACATTCAGTACTTC.

This clone was detected a few times. V and J are TRBV7-9 and TRBJ1-3; D not resolved. The CDR3 covers 14 residues. Germline CDR1 and CDR2: SEHNR and FQNEAQ (reference sequence). The V gene lost 1 base and the J gene lost 7 bases, with 11 bases spanning the gap. CDR3 amino acids: CASSLERGGNTIYF. DNA of the CDR3: TGTGCCAGCAGCTTAGAAAGAGGCGGGAACACCATATATTTT.

This clone was picked up one time. J is TRBJ2-7 and V is TRBV3-1 (or the pseudogene TRBV3-2); D gene uncertain. The V and J ends lost 0 bases and 4 bases respectively, with 16 bases between them. The CDR3 covers 16 residues. Germline V gives CDR1 LGHDT, CDR2 YNNKEL (reference sequence). DNA of the CDR3: TGTGCCAGCAGCCAAGATTCGGGTTTAGGATTATACGAGCAGTACTTC. Amino acids: CASSQDSGLGLYEQYF.

A note on this clone: Other DNA sequences within the sample encode an identical CDR3. The chain links TRBV28 to TRBJ1-5; 7 bases are a match to TRBD1. The CDR3 contains 13 residues. The V gene's germline CDR1 is MDHEN and CDR2 SYDVKM. The V segment lost 5 bases and the J segment 6 bases; nucleotides outside the gene matches: 4. This chain's CDR3 is CASSRQGGQPQHF. The CDR3 DNA reads TGTGCCAGCAGTCGACAGGGAGGTCAGCCCCAGCATTTT.

J is TRBJ1-1 and V is TRBV4-2, with D maybe TRBD1 (5 bases). Germline V gives CDR1 LGHNA, CDR2 YNFKEQ. V was pared by 0 bases and J by 12 bases, with 14 bases between. The CDR3 consists of 13 residues. CDR3 nucleotides: TGTGCCAGCAGCCAAGACGAAGGGGAGGATACTTTCTTT. It encodes CASSQDEGEDTFF.

The V call is TRBV3-1 (or the pseudogene TRBV3-2), the J call TRBJ1-6, with TRBD1 matching 8 bases. The V segment lost 4 bases and the J segment 7 bases; nucleotides outside the gene matches: 12. The CDR3 length is 17 residues. Germline-derived CDR1 and CDR2 are LGHDT and YNNKEL (reference sequence). In DNA form, the CDR3 reads TGTGCCAGCAGCCGAGAGGCCGGGACAGGTGGAAATTCACCCCTCCACTTT. It specifies CASSREAGTGGNSPLHF.

This chain joins TRBV2 and TRBJ1-6; D is unclear. The V gene lost 1 base and the J gene lost 9 bases, with 13 bases spanning the gap. Germline lookup yields CDR1 SNHLY and CDR2 FYNNEI. This CDR3 is 15 amino acids long. In DNA, the CDR3 is TGTGCCAGCAGTGAAGGCATCGTGGTCGGTTCACCCCTCCACTTT. Translated, it gives CASSEGIVVGSPLHF.

This chain uses TRBV7-3 with TRBJ2-1; no reliable D call. Germline CDR1 reads SGHTA; CDR2 reads FQGTGA. The CDR3 covers 12 residues. V was shortened by 3 bases and J by 9 bases, with 9 bases between the two germline ends. The CDR3 sequence is CASSFVGGEQFF. In DNA form, the CDR3 reads TGTGCCAGCAGCTTTGTAGGCGGTGAGCAGTTCTTC.

The rearrangement links TRBV7-2 to TRBJ2-1, with no clear D. Germline CDR1 is SGHTA and CDR2 is FQGNSA. The CDR3 is made up of 12 amino acids. Deletions cut 5 bases from V and 9 bases from J, with 11 bases between. The DNA for the CDR3 is TGTGCCAGCAGCCTTTCGACACTTGAGCAGTTCTTC. Its translation is CASSLSTLEQFF.

The chain uses TRBV7-2 and TRBJ1-1; D uncertain. The CDR3 covers 15 residues. The germline V gene encodes CDR1 SGHTA and CDR2 FQGNSA. The ends were cut back, 1 base at V and 2 bases at J, with 11 bases in the middle. The DNA for the CDR3 is TGTGCCAGCAGCTTAGGCCCTATACCTAACACTGAAGCTTTCTTT. It codes for CASSLGPIPNTEAFF.

This chain uses TRBV7-2 with TRBJ1-1; D is ambiguous. V dropped 1 base and J dropped 7 bases, with 7 bases sitting between them. CDR1 SGHTA and CDR2 FQGNSA come from the germline V gene. The CDR3 is made up of 12 amino acids. Written as DNA, the CDR3 is TGTGCCAGCAGCTTAGATGGCGGTGAAGCTTTCTTT. This gives the protein CASSLDGGEAFF.

The CDR3 loop is CASRQGQGTYEQYF. The CDR3 region has the DNA TGTGCCAGCAGGCAGGGACAGGGGACTTACGAGCAGTACTTC. The rearrangement joins TRBV6-1 to TRBJ2-7; 10 bases align to TRBD1. Losses at the gene ends were 6 bases for V and 4 bases for J; bases not matched to a gene: 6. The CDR3 runs to 14 residues. Germline-derived CDR1 and CDR2 are MNHNS and SASEGT.